This entry lists 29 T cell receptor beta chains sequenced from one sample in a study of T-cell reconstitution after alpha-beta-depleted transplantation in children. The authors prepared the TCRbeta library with unique molecular identifiers. Using its own MiXCR run on the PCR reads, TCRdb lists one record per CDR3 protein. The profile covers about 600,000 distinct CDR3 sequences, with roughly a tenth appearing a single time and 3.5% to 5% taken by the ten largest. Here the sequenced sample was PBMCs from the stem cell graft donor, taken from the stem cell graft. The origin of the receptors is a human donor who donated a stem cell graft to a child with acute myeloid leukemia.

This clonotype has more than one count but fewer than ten. This sequence joins TRBV18 and TRBJ2-7; the match to TRBD2 covers 14 bases. The CDR3 length is 20 residues. Germline-derived CDR1 and CDR2 are KGHSH and LQKENI. Losses at the gene ends were 3 bases for V and 3 bases for J; bases not matched to a gene: 16. The CDR3 bases are TGTGCCAGCTCACCGGTTAGGACTAGCGGGAGGAGCGTGGGCCACTACGAGCAGTACTTC. It specifies CASSPVRTSGRSVGHYEQYF.

In this sample, this clonotype turned up many times. The rearrangement links TRBV20-1 to TRBJ2-3; TRBD2 matches at 7 bases. Trimming at V came to 4 bases and at J to 2 bases, leaving 6 bases not matched to a gene. The CDR3 loop spans 14 amino acids. The V gene's germline CDR1 is DFQATT and CDR2 SNEGSKA (reference sequence). The CDR3 loop is CSAKRGIYTDTQYF. The DNA of the CDR3 is TGCAGTGCTAAGCGGGGCATTTACACAGATACGCAGTATTTT.

The gene calls are TRBV7-2 and TRBJ2-3; perhaps TRBD1 as D (6 bases). CDR1 SGHTA and CDR2 FQGNSA come from the germline V gene. V lost 2 bases to trimming and J lost 4 bases, with 19 bases between them. The CDR3 covers 17 residues. CDR3 loop: CASSLWDNRHRSDTQYF. In DNA form, the CDR3 reads TGTGCCAGCAGCTTATGGGACAATCGGCACAGGTCAGATACGCAGTATTTT.

There are many counts of this clonotype. The J gene is TRBJ2-7, the V gene TRBV28, with 10 bases aligning to TRBD2. J gave up 7 bases and V 5 bases, and 5 bases lay outside the gene matches. The germline gives CDR1 MDHEN, CDR2 SYDVKM. The CDR3 is 13 residues long. CDR3 bases: TGTGCCAGCAGTCGGGTTAGCGGGAGGGAGCAGTACTTC. It encodes CASSRVSGREQYF. The full variable domain, rest sourced from reference TRBV28 and TRBJ2-7, is DVKVTQSSRYLVKRTGEKVFLECVQDMDHENMFWYRQDPGLGLRLIYFSYDVKMKEKGDIPEGYSVSREKKERFSLILESASTNQTSMYLCASSRVSGREQYFGPGTRLTVT.

This clonotype was seen at least ten times. The chain carries TRBV29-1 and TRBJ2-1; a weak D match, TRBD2 (5 bases). Germline loops: CDR1 SQVTM, CDR2 ANQGSEA. Trimming left V 4 bases short and J 3 bases short, with 7 bases between. This CDR3 region has 12 residues. The chain's CDR3 is CSVGAGYNEQFF. CDR3 nucleotide sequence: TGCAGCGTTGGGGCGGGCTACAATGAGCAGTTCTTC.

This clonotype was seen ten or more times. V usage is TRBV12-3 or TRBV12-4 and J usage is TRBJ1-2; D is unclear. The V gene lost 2 bases and the J gene lost 8 bases, with 9 bases spanning the gap. The CDR3 is 12 residues long. The chain's CDR3 is CASSLFERGYTF. CDR3 coding DNA: TGTGCCAGCAGTTTATTCGAGCGCGGCTACACCTTC.

This clonotype was picked up many times. V gene TRBV7-2 combines with J gene TRBJ2-3, with D unclear. The CDR3 is 12 amino acids. V was shortened by 1 base and J by 10 bases, with 9 bases between the two germline ends. Per the germline V gene, CDR1 is SGHTA and CDR2 is FQGNSA. The CDR3 DNA reads TGTGCCAGCAGCTTAGAGAAGACGGCGCAGTATTTT. It codes for CASSLEKTAQYF. Using reference TRBV7-2 and TRBJ2-3 for the parts outside the CDR3, the full variable domain is GAGVSQSPSNKVTEKGKDVELRCDPISGHTALYWYRQSLGQGLEFLIYFQGNSAPDKSGLPSDRFSAERTGGSVSTLTIQRTQQEDSAVYLCASSLEKTAQYFGPGTRLTVL.

This clonotype was counted at least ten times. The V gene is TRBV6-2 or TRBV6-3, the J gene TRBJ2-3; 11 bases agree with TRBD2. CDR3 size: 14 residues. The J segment lost 8 bases and the V segment lost 6 bases, leaving 7 bases of the junction unmatched. Germline V gene sequence: CDR1 MNHEY, CDR2 SVGEGT. The CDR3 nucleotides are TGTGCCAGCAGCAAGACTAGCGGGACGGGTACGCAGTATTTT. Translation gives CASSKTSGTGTQYF.

This chain uses TRBV24-1 with TRBJ2-5, with a tentative D call TRBD1 (6 bases). The CDR3 consists of 16 residues. Germline V lookup: CDR1 KGHDR, CDR2 SFDVKD. V lost 3 bases and J lost 2, with 15 bases in between. In DNA, the CDR3 is TGTGCCACCAGTGATCTCGTGAATACAGGGCAAGAGACCCAGTACTTC. Translating it yields CATSDLVNTGQETQYF.

This rearrangement joins TRBV20-1 to TRBJ1-5, with D tentatively TRBD1 (5 bases). CDR1 and CDR2 from the germline V gene are DFQATT and SNEGSKA (reference sequence). V was shortened by 1 base and J by 1 base, with 17 bases between the two germline ends. The CDR3 is 17 amino acids. CDR3 region: CSARGGGGFRSNQPQHF. The CDR3 DNA reads TGCAGTGCTAGAGGCGGGGGGGGGTTCAGGAGCAATCAGCCCCAGCATTTT.

This clonotype was seen ten or more times. The V call is TRBV5-1, the J call TRBJ2-7; maybe TRBD2 (6 bases). Germline-derived CDR1 and CDR2 are SGHRS and YFSETQ. The CDR3 consists of 13 residues. V dropped 3 bases and J dropped 3 bases, with 10 bases sitting between them. The CDR3 DNA sequence: TGCGCCAGCAGCTCGGGGGTCTTCTACGAGCAGTACTTC. Translating gives CASSSGVFYEQYF.

This clonotype was detected ten times or more. The chain joins TRBV5-1 to TRBJ2-5; no reliable D call. The V gene lost 0 bases and the J gene lost 5 bases, with 14 bases spanning the gap. CDR3 size: 15 residues. Per the germline V gene, CDR1 is SGHRS and CDR2 is YFSETQ. The CDR3 loop reads CASSLDSAVSETQYF. As DNA, the CDR3 is TGCGCCAGCAGCTTGGATTCGGCAGTCTCGGAGACCCAGTACTTC. The full variable domain, rest sourced from reference TRBV5-1 and TRBJ2-5, is KAGVTQTPRYLIKTRGQQVTLSCSPISGHRSVSWYQQTPGQGLQFLFEYFSETQRNKGNFPGRFSGRQFSNSRSEMNVSTLELGDSALYLCASSLDSAVSETQYFGPGTRLLVL.

The V gene is TRBV6-4, the J gene TRBJ1-4; no clear D. This CDR3 is 16 amino acids long. V was pared by 4 bases and J by 7 bases, with 19 bases between. Germline values: CDR1 MRHNA, CDR2 SNTAGT. The chain's CDR3 is CASSGRPEKAGEKLFF. The CDR3, as DNA: TGTGCCAGCAGTGGGCGACCAGAGAAGGCGGGTGAAAAACTGTTTTTT.

This clonotype was found a few times. This chain connects TRBV27 to TRBJ2-3; 12 bases align to TRBD2. The V and J ends lost 4 bases and 3 bases, in that order; junction bases with no gene match: 5. The CDR3 covers 16 residues. Germline V CDR1 and CDR2: MNHEY, SMNVEV (reference sequence). The DNA for the CDR3 is TGTGCCAGCAGTTCACGACTAGCGGGAGTAACAGATACGCAGTATTTT. As protein: CASSSRLAGVTDTQYF.

There are many counts of this clonotype. The chain couples TRBV6-1 to TRBJ2-2; no definite D call. CDR1 and CDR2 (germline): MNHNS, SASEGT. There are 14 residues in the CDR3. V was trimmed by 10 bases and J by 4 bases, leaving 16 bases between them. In nucleotides, the CDR3 is TGTGCCACGGTAGTGGCTTGGGGCACCGGGGAGCTGTTTTTT. It encodes CATVVAWGTGELFF.

The chain uses TRBV28 and TRBJ2-2; maybe TRBD2 (6 bases). CDR1 is MDHEN, CDR2 SYDVKM, per germline. Trimming removed 2 bases from V and 3 bases from J, with 22 bases in between. This CDR3 has 19 amino acids. Here the CDR3 reads CASSLPKHLGGGYTGELFF. The CDR3 DNA sequence: TGTGCCAGCAGTTTACCCAAGCATCTAGGAGGAGGGTACACCGGGGAGCTGTTTTTT.

This clonotype was seen many times. This sequence joins TRBV24-1 and TRBJ2-1, with D unclear. The CDR3 extends over 13 amino acids. V lost 4 bases, J lost 6 bases, and 9 bases lay in between. Per the germline V gene, CDR1 is KGHDR and CDR2 is SFDVKD. The DNA for the CDR3 is TGTGCCACCAGTGACCTCCCGCGCAATGAGCAGTTCTTC. Translation: CATSDLPRNEQFF.

This clonotype was recorded a few times. This rearrangement joins TRBV27 to TRBJ2-7, with 13 bases aligning to TRBD2. V lost 2 bases to trimming and J lost 0 bases; unmatched junction nucleotides: 7. The CDR3 contains 18 residues. Germline V gene data show CDR1 as MNHEY and CDR2 as SMNVEV (reference sequence). CDR3: CASSLTGLAGVSSYEQYF. Written as DNA, the CDR3 is TGTGCCAGCAGTTTAACAGGACTAGCGGGAGTTTCCTCCTACGAGCAGTACTTC.

This clonotype was detected ten times or more. The V gene is TRBV5-6, the J gene TRBJ1-1; D unresolved. CDR3 size: 12 residues. The germline V gene encodes CDR1 SGHDT and CDR2 YYEEEE. V lost 4 bases and J 4 bases, leaving 8 bases between the germline ends. CDR3 sequence reads: CASSARSTEAFF. DNA of the CDR3: TGTGCCAGCAGCGCACGAAGCACTGAAGCTTTCTTT. The whole variable domain, filled in from reference TRBV5-6 and TRBJ1-1, reads DAGVTQSPTHLIKTRGQQVTLRCSPKSGHDTVSWYQQALGQGPQFIFQYYEEEERQRGNFPDRFSGHQFPNYSSELNVNALLLGDSALYLCASSARSTEAFFGQGTRLTVV.

This clonotype showed up just a few times. The rearrangement joins TRBV20-1 to TRBJ1-2; possible D gene TRBD1, 5 bases. The germline V and J ends were trimmed by 5 bases and 9 bases, with 16 bases remaining between them. Germline-derived CDR1 and CDR2 are DFQATT and SNEGSKA (reference sequence). The CDR3 consists of 12 residues. The CDR3 here is CSAWDGTKSYTF. DNA for the CDR3: TGCAGTGCTTGGGACGGAACTAAGAGCTACACCTTC.

In its sample, this clonotype was seen many times. V and J are TRBV4-3 and TRBJ2-7; 10 nucleotides line up with TRBD1. In germline, CDR1 is LGHNA, CDR2 YSLEER. The CDR3 is 16 amino acids. V shed 0 bases and J 2 bases; nucleotides not matched to a gene: 4. The CDR3: CASSQDRGQGAYEQYF. The CDR3 coding sequence is TGCGCCAGCAGCCAAGATAGAGGACAGGGGGCCTACGAGCAGTACTTC.

This clonotype was seen a handful of times. The gene calls are TRBV20-1 and TRBJ2-7; TRBD1 matches at 7 bases. The CDR3 runs to 13 residues. The trim removed 6 bases at V and 4 bases at J, leaving 9 bases unmatched. The germline V gene encodes CDR1 DFQATT and CDR2 SNEGSKA (reference sequence). CDR3 bases: TGCAGTGCCCTTCAAGGGGGCGGGTACGAGCAGTACTTC. Encoded protein: CSALQGGGYEQYF.

This clonotype was counted a few times. This rearrangement joins TRBV29-1 to TRBJ2-1; possible D gene TRBD2, 6 bases. Trimming took off 7 bases at V and 8 bases at J, with 12 bases between the two ends. CDR1 is SQVTM, CDR2 ANQGSEA, per germline. This CDR3 comprises 11 residues. CDR3 protein: CSGEEFDEQFF. The CDR3 DNA reads TGCAGCGGGGAGGAGTTCGATGAGCAGTTCTTC.

V gene TRBV6-4 combines with J gene TRBJ2-1; D call uncertain. With 3 bases removed from V and 2 bases from J, the gap between germline ends came to 14 bases. Germline lookup yields CDR1 MRHNA and CDR2 SNTAGT. The CDR3 length is 16 residues. CDR3 sequence (DNA): TGTGCCAGCAGTGAAGTTCTGGACGGACCCTACAATGAGCAGTTCTTC. Translating gives CASSEVLDGPYNEQFF.

There are many counts of this clonotype. The chain recombines TRBV9 with TRBJ2-7; the match to TRBD2 covers 13 bases. From germline, CDR1 is SGDLS and CDR2 YYNGEE. CDR3 size: 15 residues. V trimming: 4 bases; J trimming: 2 bases; junction bases outside the gene matches: 3. The CDR3 sequence: CASSRGTSGTYEQYF. CDR3 in DNA: TGTGCCAGCAGCCGAGGGACTAGCGGGACCTACGAGCAGTACTTC.

This sequence joins TRBV28 and TRBJ2-1, with 9 bases that match TRBD2. The V and J ends lost 10 bases and 7 bases, in that order; junction bases with no gene match: 11. The CDR3 has 14 amino acids. Germline lookup yields CDR1 MDHEN and CDR2 SYDVKM. CDR3 loop: CAIQAGTSLNEQFF. The CDR3 coding sequence is TGTGCCATCCAAGCTGGGACTAGCTTAAATGAGCAGTTCTTC.

DNA of the CDR3: TGTGCCAGCAGCCAGAGGACACACCCAACCTACGAGCAGTACTTC. Residues: CASSQRTHPTYEQYF. The V call is TRBV14, the J call TRBJ2-7; the D gene is possibly TRBD1 (5 bases). The CDR3 is 15 amino acids. CDR1 is SGHDN and CDR2 is FVKESK in the germline V gene. Trimming cost V 3 bases and J 2 bases, with 14 bases left between them. Full variable domain (rest looked up from reference TRBV14 and TRBJ2-7): EAGVTQFPSHSVIEKGQTVTLRCDPISGHDNLYWYRRVMGKEIKFLLHFVKESKQDESGMPNNRFLAERTGGTYSTLKVQPAELEDSGVYFCASSQRTHPTYEQYFGPGTRLTVT.

This clonotype was seen only a few times. The CDR3 sequence is CASSIIRGLPNTGELFF. CDR3 sequence (DNA): TGTGCCAGTAGTATCATCCGGGGACTACCGAACACCGGGGAGCTGTTTTTT. The J gene is TRBJ2-2, the V gene TRBV19; 7 bases match TRBD2. CDR1 and CDR2 from the germline V gene are LNHDA and SQIVND (reference sequence). The CDR3 length is 17 residues. V shed 3 bases, J shed 0 bases, and the junction held 7 bases outside the gene matches.

This clonotype has a count of ten or more. The chain has TRBV19 and TRBJ1-5, with D maybe TRBD1 (5 bases). The CDR3 is 14 amino acids. The germline V gene has CDR1 LNHDA and CDR2 SQIVND (reference sequence). Deletions cut 0 bases from V and 9 bases from J, with 12 bases between. The CDR3 coding sequence is TGTGCCAGTAGTATAGACAGGGATCATGCGCCCCAGCATTTT. Its protein is CASSIDRDHAPQHF.